The 9 T cell receptor beta chains presented below share a single source sample, sequenced in a study of cytomegalovirus exposure and HLA in healthy donors (dated by TCRdb to about 2017). The library relied on the immunoSEQ multiplex PCR assay. For the multiplex PCR, a mixture combining 60 forward primers for TCR Vbeta segments and 13 reverse primers for TCR Jbeta segments was used. Imported from immuneACCESS, the table was reduced by TCRdb to in-frame sequences with V and J called. These copies leave out some clones; in studies compared against another copy, an unresolved V gene accounts for under half, and the cause of the remainder is not known. Present in this sample are under 150,000 clones, about four fifths of which were seen just once. Roughly 4.2% of the sample is taken by the ten largest. The material sequenced was PBMCs. Receptor source: a man aged 35-49 years in good health and CMV-seropositive.

The chain recombines TRBV10-3 with TRBJ1-1; D uncertain. The CDR3 covers 13 residues. Trimming removed 7 bases at V and 10 bases at J, with 19 bases between. Germline V gene lookup returns CDR1 ENHRY and CDR2 SYGVKD. The CDR3 sequence is CAIKDPVALGAFF. Here the CDR3 DNA reads TGTGCCATCAAGGATCCGGTAGCGCTAGGAGCTTTCTTT.

As for this clone: Other DNA sequences within the sample encode an identical CDR3. The chain links TRBV11-2 to TRBJ2-3, with TRBD2 matching over 7 bases. The J segment lost 4 bases and the V segment lost 5 bases, leaving 9 bases of the junction unmatched. In germline, CDR1 is SGHAT, CDR2 FQNNGV. The CDR3 is made up of 15 amino acids. The CDR3 reads CASSPRTSRADTQYF. In nucleotides, the CDR3 is TGTGCCAGCAGCCCCCGGACTAGTCGGGCAGATACGCAGTATTTT.

The V gene is TRBV2, the J gene TRBJ2-3; 9 positions match TRBD1. Germline CDR1 is SNHLY and CDR2 is FYNNEI. CDR3 size: 14 residues. The trim removed 7 bases at V and 11 bases at J, leaving 13 bases unmatched. CDR3 loop: CASTGDRVVSMQYF. CDR3 coding DNA: TGTGCCAGCACCGGGGACAGGGTCGTAAGTATGCAGTATTTT. Combining the CDR3 with reference TRBV2 and TRBJ2-3 gives the whole variable domain EPEVTQTPSHQVTQMGQEVILRCVPISNHLYFYWYRQILGQKVEFLVSFYNNEISEKSEIFDDQFSVERPDGSNFTLKIRSTKLEDSAMYFCASTGDRVVSMQYFGPGTRLTVL.

The rearrangement links TRBV4-1 to TRBJ1-5; TRBD1 might be the D (6 bases). This CDR3 contains 15 residues. Germline values: CDR1 MGHRA, CDR2 YSYEKL. V was cut by 1 base and J by 9 bases, with 16 bases left in between. The CDR3 nucleotides read TGCGCCAGCAGCCAAGCCAAGGGGGTAATAGGGCCCCAGCATTTT. Its translation: CASSQAKGVIGPQHF.

This rearrangement joins TRBV7-2 to TRBJ2-2, with 9 positions matching TRBD2. This CDR3 spans 14 amino acids. The germline CDR1 and CDR2 sequences are SGHTA and FQGNSA. With V trimmed by 4 bases and J by 6 bases, 3 bases remained unmatched. CDR3 sequence reads: CASSSGLASGELFF. The CDR3, as DNA: TGTGCCAGCAGCTCGGGACTAGCCTCCGGGGAGCTGTTTTTT.

The chain joins TRBV5-6 to TRBJ1-2; no clear D gene. The CDR3 loop spans 13 amino acids. Per germline, CDR1 SGHDT and CDR2 YYEEEE. V gave up 5 bases and J gave up 1 base, with 9 bases separating them. CDR3 sequence (DNA): TGTGCCAGCAGTTCGGAGTATAACTATGGCTACACCTTC. Encoded protein: CASSSEYNYGYTF.

This chain's CDR3 is CAWSSGFSNQPQHF. The CDR3 coding sequence is TGTGCCTGGAGTTCGGGATTTAGCAATCAGCCCCAGCATTTT. The chain recombines TRBV30 with TRBJ1-5; D not resolved. CDR3 size: 14 residues. Germline V CDR1 and CDR2: GTSNPN, SVGIG (reference sequence). V lost 2 bases, J lost 0 bases, and 8 bases lay in between.

There are a few counts of this clone. The chain links TRBV28 to TRBJ1-5, with D unclear. Germline assignment: CDR1 MDHEN and CDR2 SYDVKM. The length of the CDR3 is 13 residues. Deletions cut 10 bases from V and 2 bases from J, with 12 bases between. CDR3 loop: CATLATGNQPQHF. CDR3 nucleotides: TGTGCCACCTTGGCCACCGGCAATCAGCCCCAGCATTTT.

The genes are TRBV5-4 and TRBJ2-5; the match to TRBD2 covers 7 bases. Germline trimming cut 0 bases from V and 5 bases from J; bases unmatched to any gene: 4. CDR1 and CDR2 (germline): SGHNT, YYREEE (reference sequence). This CDR3 comprises 14 residues. CDR3 sequence reads: CASSLVGGLETQYF. CDR3 sequence (DNA): TGTGCCAGCAGCTTGGTGGGGGGGTTGGAGACCCAGTACTTC.